This T cell receptor (beta chain) comes out of a study of early T cells in non-severe SARS-CoV-2 infection (dated by TCRdb to the early 2020s). Regarding the research as a whole: Because TCR sequencing relied on bulk RNA taken from unsorted whole blood, pairing of alpha and beta chains was not possible.

This clonotype was counted between two and nine times. No antigen is known for it. No base quality values were provided; no much bigger clone lies one nucleotide off. The library was generated by 5' RACE. Sequencing relied on a NextSeq 500. To correct for sequencing error and PCR bias, the TCR library protocol tagged individual cDNA molecules with unique molecular identifiers. TCR alpha and beta chains were both sequenced, and the abundances of alpha and beta sequences in each sample were closely correlated with each other. On the study's bioinformatics: Decombinator V4 was used to annotate the V gene, J gene and CDR3 of the TCR sequences. Expanded TCRs were defined as changing significantly between any two time points under a Poisson model with p below 0.0001. TCR abundances were normalised to the total number of TCRs sequenced per sample and were expressed as counts per million. TRAV1-2 paired with TRAJ12, TRAJ20 or TRAJ33 defined MAIT TCRs, while TRAV10 paired with TRAJ18 defined iNKT TCRs. A search of VDJdb, accessed on 1 November 2021, was run for TCRs annotated to CMV, EBV and SARS-CoV-2, with TCRs annotated for multiple antigens excluded. TCRdb cleaned the public reads at Q25 with fastp, built clones with MiXCR and kept in-frame beta chains. A single entry per CDR3 protein holds the most common genes and DNA from its merged rows. For this entry, the V and J calls and clone size follow TCRdb and not the study's own pipeline. The table for this sample lists about 84,000 distinct CDR3 sequences; 12% of them were counted only once. The ten top clones hold approximately 2.5% of the sample.

V and J lose 6 bases and 6 bases, and a span of 14 bases separates them. Taken from the germline V gene, the CDR1 and CDR2 loops are MNHNS and SASEGT. Its CDR3 holds 13 amino acids, cysteine through phenylalanine. CDR3 DNA is the only sequence kept; it has 39 bases, read in frame from the first base. This was a case-control study nested in a cohort of healthcare workers in London, UK, who had nasopharyngeal swab PCR tests and blood samples taken every week. Between 23 and 31 March 2020, the week of the UK lockdown, healthcare workers were enrolled and then followed up weekly for as long as 16 weeks. Overall study outcomes, separate from this receptor: VDJdb matching was skewed toward anti-spike CD8 responses and likely underestimated virus-specific expansions, missing private and CD4 specificities.

This clonotype was obtained from an adult who was a healthcare worker with PCR-confirmed SARS-CoV-2 infection or an uninfected control (not recorded which). The rearrangement combines TRBV6-1 with TRBJ1-1; the D gene is not confidently resolved. The sequenced sample consisted of whole blood. The DNA sequence is TGTGCCAGCAGACTTAATACTCCATCTGAAGCTTTCTTT. It specifies CASRLNTPSEAFF.